The clone carrying this TCR beta chain was seen only once. Antigen specificity is unknown. This may come from a read error, since a much larger clone is one base off. The sample comes from a study of T cells in Graves' hyperthyroidism and ophthalmopathy. Points from the study as a whole: Researchers report that a 13 V-J model separated ophthalmopathy from stable hyperthyroidism.

The CDR3 extends over 14 amino acids. The V gene's germline CDR1 is SGHRS and CDR2 YFSETQ. The source material, RNA transcripts, was used to amplify TCR beta CDR3 regions. An initial round of RT-PCR targeting the TCR CDR3 relied on the HTBI primer set. Each CDR3 protein gets one entry after TCRdb re-called the multiplex PCR reads with MiXCR. The sample holds over 500,000 distinct CDR3 sequences, 16% seen once. The clonotype comes from a woman in her thirties with Graves' ophthalmopathy. Sequencing was performed on blood. The J gene is TRBJ1-1, the V gene TRBV5-1, with a weak D call TRBD1 (5 bases). The CDR3 sequence: CTSSRTSSNTEAFF. CDR3 DNA: TGCACCAGCAGTCGGACATCATCTAACACTGAAGCTTTCTTT.